These 15 T cell receptor beta chains were sequenced from one sample in a study of PD-1 blockade in mismatch repair-deficient tumors. Some clones are missing from TCRdb's copy, which holds only in-frame ones; the method was immunoSEQ multiplex PCR. The profile shows tens of thousands of clones, about 72% of them singletons. Sequencing was performed on peripheral blood, taken 2 weeks after starting pembrolizumab. The receptors were gathered from an adult with mismatch repair-deficient cancer.

The chain is built from TRBV27 and TRBJ2-3; possible D gene TRBD2, 7 bases. Germline lookup yields CDR1 MNHEY and CDR2 SMNVEV (reference sequence). V gave up 7 bases and J gave up 2 bases, with 19 bases separating them. The CDR3 contains 16 residues. This chain's CDR3 is CASKGGPYSFTDTQYF. The CDR3 region has the DNA TGTGCCAGCAAGGGGGGGCCCTATTCCTTCACAGATACGCAGTATTTT.

V and J are TRBV2 and TRBJ1-2; the match to TRBD1 covers 7 bases. CDR3 length: 13 residues. Germline lookup yields CDR1 SNHLY and CDR2 FYNNEI. V shed 7 bases and J 3 bases; nucleotides not matched to a gene: 5. In DNA, the CDR3 is TGTGCCAGCAACAGGGGCGTGGACTATGGCTACACCTTC. Translated: CASNRGVDYGYTF.

The V and J genes are TRBV6-1 and TRBJ2-5, with D unresolved. With 6 bases removed from V and 6 bases from J, the gap between germline ends came to 14 bases. The CDR3 totals 13 residues. Germline values: CDR1 MNHNS, CDR2 SASEGT. CDR3 DNA sequence: TGTGCCAGCAGCCTCGAGCAGGTACAGACCCAGTACTTC. This codes for CASSLEQVQTQYF.

This clone occurred a few times. J is TRBJ2-6 and V is TRBV5-6; D might be TRBD1 (5 bases). Per germline, CDR1 SGHDT and CDR2 YYEEEE. This CDR3 contains 16 residues. With 4 bases removed from V and 0 bases from J, the gap between germline ends came to 11 bases. As DNA, the CDR3 is TGTGCCAGCAGCGACCTAAGGGGCTCTGGGGCCAACGTCCTGACTTTC. This sequence encodes CASSDLRGSGANVLTF.

This chain uses TRBV6-6 with TRBJ2-7, with 10 bases lining up with TRBD2. Per the germline V gene, CDR1 is MNHNY and CDR2 is SVGAGI (reference sequence). J lost 0 bases, V lost 5 bases, and 7 bases had no gene match. The CDR3 is 16 amino acids. The CDR3: CASSRPSGRASYEQYF. The CDR3 DNA is TGTGCCAGCAGTCGCCCCAGCGGGAGGGCCTCCTACGAGCAGTACTTC.

There are a few counts of this clone. This chain links TRBV7-3 with TRBJ2-7; the D gene could be TRBD1 or TRBD2 (6 bases each). The CDR3 extends over 13 amino acids. V lost 5 bases, J lost 4 bases, and 12 bases lay in between. Germline CDR1 reads SGHTA; CDR2 reads FQGTGA. The CDR3 bases are TGTGCCAGCAGCCCGGGGGCGGGTTACGAGCAGTACTTC. This sequence encodes CASSPGAGYEQYF.

J is TRBJ1-1 and V is TRBV6-5; D call uncertain. Trimming shortened V by 10 bases and J by 0 bases, and 12 bases separated the two germline ends. In germline, CDR1 is MNHEY, CDR2 SVGAGI. The CDR3 length is 13 residues. CDR3 residues: CATAFGLNTEAFF. CDR3 in DNA: TGTGCCACCGCCTTTGGTTTGAACACTGAAGCTTTCTTT.

Here the CDR3 reads CATSRILAGTEQYF. In DNA, the CDR3 is TGTGCCACCAGCAGAATATTAGCGGGGACGGAGCAGTACTTC. This sequence joins TRBV15 and TRBJ2-7; 8 nucleotides line up with TRBD2. V gave up 2 bases and J gave up 7 bases; unmatched junction bases: 7. The CDR3 has 14 residues. CDR1 is LNHNV, CDR2 YYDKDF, per germline (reference sequence).

This chain joins TRBV7-2 and TRBJ2-4; 10 bases fit TRBD2. CDR3 length: 19 amino acids. Per germline, CDR1 SGHTA and CDR2 FQGNSA. V lost 4 bases, J lost 0 bases, and 12 bases stayed unmatched. CDR3 in amino acids: CASSSQPGTSDRAKNIQYF. The CDR3 DNA follows: TGTGCCAGCAGCTCCCAGCCCGGGACTAGCGACCGAGCCAAAAACATTCAGTACTTC.

This clone was picked up one time. The rearrangement uses TRBV2 and TRBJ1-1; possibly TRBD1 for D (5 bases). Germline loops: CDR1 SNHLY, CDR2 FYNNEI. V was cut by 4 bases and J by 5 bases, with 11 bases left in between. The CDR3 length is 13 residues. This chain's CDR3 is CASSGLGGTEAFF. The CDR3 DNA is TGTGCCAGCAGTGGGCTGGGGGGGACTGAAGCTTTCTTT.

The chain recombines TRBV9 with TRBJ2-1; D uncertain. The germline V gene encodes CDR1 SGDLS and CDR2 YYNGEE. V lost 0 bases and J 2 bases, leaving 15 bases between the germline ends. This CDR3 is 17 amino acids long. CDR3 nucleotide sequence: TGTGCCAGCAGCGTAGAGGGTTTGGATTATGCCTACAATGAGCAGTTCTTC. This codes for CASSVEGLDYAYNEQFF.

The chain carries TRBV6-5 and TRBJ2-2; the D is unclear. Trimming pared 5 bases from V and 3 bases from J, leaving 7 bases between. CDR1 and CDR2 (germline): MNHEY, SVGAGI. This CDR3 region has 13 residues. CDR3 bases: TGTGCCAGCAGTGCCTCGGACACCGGGGAGCTGTTTTTT. The encoded protein is CASSASDTGELFF.

This clone was observed a single time. The V call is TRBV5-4, the J call TRBJ2-7; D is possibly TRBD2 (5 bases). The germline CDR1 and CDR2 sequences are SGHNT and YYREEE (reference sequence). The length of the CDR3 is 13 residues. V lost 5 bases, J lost 1 base, and 10 bases lay in between. CDR3 amino acids: CASSSGLSYEQYF. CDR3 bases: TGTGCCAGCAGTTCTGGACTTTCCTACGAGCAGTACTTC.

The genes are TRBV5-1 and TRBJ2-2; D is possibly TRBD1 or TRBD2 (5 bases each). This CDR3 has 14 residues. Trimming removed 5 bases from V and 5 bases from J, with 13 bases in between. Germline CDR1 and CDR2: SGHRS and YFSETQ. The CDR3, as DNA: TGCGCCAGCAGGAGTCAGGGAGAAACCGGGGAGCTGTTTTTT. It yields the protein CASRSQGETGELFF.

The V call is TRBV6-1, the J call TRBJ1-1; no clear D. With 0 bases removed from V and 4 bases from J, the gap between germline ends came to 9 bases. Germline V CDR1 and CDR2: MNHNS, SASEGT. This CDR3 spans 14 amino acids. DNA for the CDR3: TGTGCCAGCAGTGAAGCGTGGGAGGTCACTGAAGCTTTCTTT. Residues: CASSEAWEVTEAFF.